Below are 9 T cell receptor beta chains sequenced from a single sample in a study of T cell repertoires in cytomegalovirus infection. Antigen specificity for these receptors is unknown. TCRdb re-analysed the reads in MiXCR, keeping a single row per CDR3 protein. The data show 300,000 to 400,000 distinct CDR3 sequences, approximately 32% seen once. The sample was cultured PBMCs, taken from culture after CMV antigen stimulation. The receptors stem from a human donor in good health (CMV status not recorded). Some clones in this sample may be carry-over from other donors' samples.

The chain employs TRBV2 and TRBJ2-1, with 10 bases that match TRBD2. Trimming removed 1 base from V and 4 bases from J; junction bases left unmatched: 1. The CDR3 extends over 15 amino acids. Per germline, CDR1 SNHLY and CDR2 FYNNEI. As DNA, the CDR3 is TGTGCCAGCAGTGAAGGGACTAGCGGATACAATGAGCAGTTCTTC. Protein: CASSEGTSGYNEQFF.

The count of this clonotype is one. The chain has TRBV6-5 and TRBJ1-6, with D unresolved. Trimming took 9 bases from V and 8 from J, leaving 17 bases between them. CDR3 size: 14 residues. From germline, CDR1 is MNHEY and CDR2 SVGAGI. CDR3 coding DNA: TGTGCCAGTACCAGATCAGGAAGGGATTCACCCCTCCACTTT. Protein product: CASTRSGRDSPLHF.

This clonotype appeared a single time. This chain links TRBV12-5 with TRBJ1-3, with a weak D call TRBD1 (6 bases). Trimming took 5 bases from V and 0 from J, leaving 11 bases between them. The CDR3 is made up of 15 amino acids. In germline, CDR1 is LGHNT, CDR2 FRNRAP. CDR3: CASGVDSRSGNTIYF. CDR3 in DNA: TGTGCTAGTGGTGTGGACAGTCGCTCTGGAAACACCATATATTTT.

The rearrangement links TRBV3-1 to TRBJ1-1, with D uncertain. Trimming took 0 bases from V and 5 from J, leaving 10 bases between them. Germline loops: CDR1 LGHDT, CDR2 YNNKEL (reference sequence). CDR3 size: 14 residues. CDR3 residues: CASSQDLDSTEAFF. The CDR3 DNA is TGTGCCAGCAGCCAAGATCTGGATTCAACTGAAGCTTTCTTT. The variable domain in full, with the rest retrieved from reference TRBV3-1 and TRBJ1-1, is DTAVSQTPKYLVTQMGNDKSIKCEQNLGHDTMYWYKQDSKKFLKIMFSYNNKELIINETVPNRFSPKSPDKAHLNLHINSLELGDSAVYFCASSQDLDSTEAFFGQGTRLTVV.

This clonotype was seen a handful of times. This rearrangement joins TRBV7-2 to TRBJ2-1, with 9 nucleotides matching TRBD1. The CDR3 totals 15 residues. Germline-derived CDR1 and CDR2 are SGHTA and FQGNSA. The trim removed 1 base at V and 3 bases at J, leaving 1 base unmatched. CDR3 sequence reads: CASSLGDRVYNEQFF. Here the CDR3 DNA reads TGTGCCAGCAGCTTAGGGGACAGGGTCTACAATGAGCAGTTCTTC.

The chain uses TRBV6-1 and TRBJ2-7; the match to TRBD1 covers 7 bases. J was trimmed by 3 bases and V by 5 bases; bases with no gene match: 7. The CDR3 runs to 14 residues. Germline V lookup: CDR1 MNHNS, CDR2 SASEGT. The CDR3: CASSSSRGLYEQYF. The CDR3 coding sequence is TGTGCCAGCAGTTCGTCGAGGGGGCTCTACGAGCAGTACTTC.

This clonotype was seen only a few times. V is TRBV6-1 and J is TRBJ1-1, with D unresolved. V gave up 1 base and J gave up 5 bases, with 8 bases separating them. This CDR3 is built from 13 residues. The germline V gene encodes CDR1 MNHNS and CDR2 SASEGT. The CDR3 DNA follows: TGTGCCAGCAGTGAAGTCGGGATTACTGAAGCTTTCTTT. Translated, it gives CASSEVGITEAFF.

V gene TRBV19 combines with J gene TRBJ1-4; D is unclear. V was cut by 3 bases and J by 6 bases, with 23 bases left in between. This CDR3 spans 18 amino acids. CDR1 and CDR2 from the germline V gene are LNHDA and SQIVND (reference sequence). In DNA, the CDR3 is TGTGCCAGTAGTATGCGTAGCCACCTCATTTCAAGGGATGAAAAACTGTTTTTT. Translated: CASSMRSHLISRDEKLFF.

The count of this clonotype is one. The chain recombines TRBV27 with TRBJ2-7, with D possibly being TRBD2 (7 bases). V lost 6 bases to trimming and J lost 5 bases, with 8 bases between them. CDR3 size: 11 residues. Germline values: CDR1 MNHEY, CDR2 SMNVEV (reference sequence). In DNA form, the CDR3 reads TGTGCCAGCAGCGGGGGGCACGAGCAGTACTTC. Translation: CASSGGHEQYF.